The 2 T cell receptor beta chains given below trace back to one sample, sequenced in a study of patients and donors after allogeneic stem cell transplantation. TCRdb passed the RT-PCR reads through MiXCR, listing each CDR3 protein once. The table includes about 87,000 distinct CDR3 sequences, approximately 5.2% detected once. The specimen was blood, either unsorted or a sorted T cell fraction (not recorded which). All receptors derive from a human donor who was either an allogeneic HSCT recipient or a stem cell or donor lymphocyte infusion donor (not recorded which). It is not recorded whose cells these are; they may come from a transplant donor.

Only a few counts were recorded for this clonotype. The CDR3 nucleotides are TGTGCCAGCAGTGACTCTGGATACCTCACAGATACGCAGTATTTT. Translating gives CASSDSGYLTDTQYF. The genes are TRBV6-4 and TRBJ2-3; no definite D call. CDR1 and CDR2 (germline): MRHNA, SNTAGT. V was cut by 0 bases and J by 2 bases, with 9 bases left in between. The CDR3 totals 15 residues.

This clonotype ranks as medium-sized (0.01 to 0.1%). The chain combines TRBV5-4 with TRBJ2-1; 13 bases line up with TRBD2. The CDR3 loop spans 14 amino acids. In germline, CDR1 is SGHNT, CDR2 YYREEE (reference sequence). Trimming cost V 0 bases and J 10 bases; bases outside gene matches: 1. As DNA, the CDR3 is TGTGCCAGCAGCTTGGCGGGACTAGCGGGAGAGCAGTTCTTC. The encoded protein is CASSLAGLAGEQFF.